This T cell receptor beta chain emerged from a study of identical twins. TCRdb used MiXCR to reprocess the 5' RACE reads, holding one entry per CDR3 protein. The repertoire consists of roughly 720,000 distinct CDR3 sequences, with over 15% occurring once and the leading ten covering about an eighth. CDR1 and CDR2 from the germline V gene are MNHEY and SMNVEV (reference sequence). V lost 6 bases, J lost 5 bases, and 12 bases stayed unmatched. The CDR3 covers 15 residues. This sample was also put to use in a study of T cells expressing NK-cell markers.

This TCR came from a woman aged 18 to 35 in good health. J is TRBJ2-5 and V is TRBV27; 7 positions match TRBD2. The material sequenced was PBMCs. CDR3 amino acids: CASSGSAGDWETQYF. The CDR3 coding sequence is TGTGCCAGCAGCGGTTCGGCGGGAGATTGGGAGACCCAGTACTTC.